The 4 T cell receptor beta chains below were found in one sample sequenced in a study of vaccination and CD4 T cells after COVID-19. The antigens these receptors bind are not known. Oncomine TCR Beta short-read sequencing was applied to DNA from cultured CD4+ T cells. TCRdb passed the PCR reads through MiXCR, listing each CDR3 protein once. The table records around 20,000 distinct CDR3 sequences, under 65% of them present only once. Treatment described: roughly 10-day PBMC culture with coronavirus spike peptide pools or control peptides (ViraFEST assay). The specimen sequenced was CD4+ T cells from blood, cultured in vitro. The source of these receptors is a human donor who had recovered from COVID-19.

The gene calls are TRBV19 and TRBJ1-3; 7 bases align to TRBD1. The CDR3 loop spans 14 amino acids. The V gene's germline CDR1 is LNHDA and CDR2 SQIVND (reference sequence). The J segment lost 2 bases and the V segment lost 4 bases, leaving 2 bases of the junction unmatched. The CDR3 protein is CASSSDRAGNTIYF. CDR3 bases: TGTGCCAGTAGTAGCGACAGGGCTGGAAACACCATATATTTT. The whole variable domain, filled in from reference TRBV19 and TRBJ1-3, reads DGGITQSPKYLFRKEGQNVTLSCEQNLNHDAMYWYRQDPGQGLRLIYYSQIVNDFQKGDIAEGYSVSREKKESFPLTVTSAQKNPTAFYLCASSSDRAGNTIYFGEGSWLTVV.

This clonotype was seen once. This rearrangement joins TRBV6-2 or TRBV6-3 to TRBJ2-1, with D perhaps matching TRBD1 (5 bases). The J call may not be correct, given that the DNA end is closer to TRBJ2-7. The germline V gene encodes CDR1 MNHEY and CDR2 SVGEGT. The CDR3 contains 16 residues. CDR3: CASSYSSGSQTYEQYF. The DNA for the CDR3 is TGTGCCAGCAGTTACTCTTCAGGGTCCCAAACCTACGAGCAGTACTTC.

The V call is TRBV7-2, the J call TRBJ1-1, with TRBD1 matching over 7 bases. The CDR3 is made up of 16 amino acids. With V trimmed by 5 bases and J by 0 bases, 9 bases remained unmatched. In germline, CDR1 is SGHTA, CDR2 FQGNSA. CDR3 in DNA: TGTGCCAGCAGCCTCCCGACAGGGCGCTTGAACACTGAAGCTTTCTTT. Amino acid sequence: CASSLPTGRLNTEAFF.

V usage is TRBV27 and J usage is TRBJ2-2; the D gene is possibly TRBD2 (6 bases). The CDR3 has 14 amino acids. The germline CDR1 and CDR2 sequences are MNHEY and SMNVEV (reference sequence). V was clipped by 2 bases and J by 5 bases, with 9 bases between them. This CDR3 reads CASSLAGHTGELFF. The CDR3 bases are TGTGCCAGCAGTTTAGCGGGGCATACCGGGGAGCTGTTTTTT.